The 29 T cell receptor beta chains given below trace back to one sample, sequenced in a study. Cells sorted as Tregs were CD4+, CD25+ and CD127-/low. One entry per CDR3 protein, called by TCRdb with MiXCR from the 5' RACE reads. The sample lists around 30,000 distinct CDR3 sequences, 25% to 30% seen once, with about 2.5% in the top ten. Source material: tumor-infiltrating Tregs sorted from the breast tumor. The receptor set was obtained from a female donor with breast cancer.

The gene calls are TRBV9 and TRBJ2-1, with TRBD2 identical over 7 bases. Germline loops: CDR1 SGDLS, CDR2 YYNGEE. V lost 4 bases to trimming and J lost 1 base; unmatched junction nucleotides: 8. This CDR3 is 16 amino acids long. CDR3 coding DNA: TGTGCCAGCAGCTCAGAGGCTAGCGGTTCCTACAATGAGCAGTTCTTC. Translating it yields CASSSEASGSYNEQFF.

This chain joins TRBV4-2 and TRBJ2-5; tentatively, D is TRBD2 (6 bases). Germline V gene sequence: CDR1 LGHNA, CDR2 YNFKEQ. V was pared by 2 bases and J by 4 bases, with 17 bases between. CDR3 length: 16 amino acids. In nucleotides, the CDR3 is TGTGCCAGCAGCCAACTCAATCGGGAGCGCGGAGAGACCCAGTACTTC. The encoded protein is CASSQLNRERGETQYF.

About this clonotype itself: A much larger clone lies a single base off, so this may be a read error. This is likely a read error, given that the CDR3 carries no conserved phenylalanine or tryptophan at its end. The gene calls are TRBV12-3 or TRBV12-4 and TRBJ1-5; the D gene is possibly TRBD1 (5 bases). The ends were cut back, 1 base at V and 6 bases at J, with 7 bases in the middle. The CDR3 sequence is 13 residues long. The CDR3 is CASSLGGTQPQHS. The CDR3 bases are TGTGCCAGCAGTTTAGGTGGGACTCAGCCCCAGCATTCT.

A note on this clonotype: A junction boundary mismatches the germline segment, possibly from a read error. The chain carries TRBV7-2 and TRBJ2-1; D unresolved. Germline V CDR1 and CDR2: SGHTA, FQGNSA. CDR3 size: 16 residues. CDR3 sequence reads: CASSLAVTLPHNEQSF. The DNA for the CDR3 is TGTGCCAGCAGCTTAGCCGTGACACTGCCTCACAATGAGCAGTCCTTC.

This clonotype was observed many times. This chain joins TRBV18 and TRBJ1-1; 8 bases align to TRBD1. This CDR3 comprises 14 residues. The germline CDR1 and CDR2 sequences are KGHSH and LQKENI. The junction had 3 bases not matched to a gene; V was cut back by 2 bases and J by 4 bases. Here the CDR3 reads CASSPNTGGTEAFF. The DNA for the CDR3 is TGTGCCAGCTCACCAAATACAGGGGGCACTGAAGCTTTCTTT.

By share, this clonotype ranks as medium-sized (0.01 to 0.1%). V usage is TRBV7-8 and J usage is TRBJ2-7; D is unclear. The CDR3 spans 13 residues. Germline V gene data show CDR1 as SGHVS and CDR2 as FQNEAQ. V was clipped by 0 bases and J by 4 bases, with 7 bases between them. CDR3 bases: TGTGCCAGCAGCTTAGCGGACCAATACGAGCAGTACTTC. Translating it yields CASSLADQYEQYF. The variable domain in full, completed from reference TRBV7-8 and TRBJ2-7, reads GAGVSQSPRYKVAKRGQDVALRCDPISGHVSLFWYQQALGQGPEFLTYFQNEAQLDKSGLPSDRFFAERPEGSVSTLKIQRTQQEDSAVYLCASSLADQYEQYFGPGTRLTVT.

The gene calls are TRBV12-5 and TRBJ2-5; no reliable D call. V gave up 1 base and J gave up 3 bases, with 3 bases separating them. In germline, CDR1 is LGHNT, CDR2 FRNRAP. This CDR3 spans 12 amino acids. The CDR3 here is CASGLGEETQYF. CDR3 nucleotide sequence: TGTGCTAGTGGTTTGGGGGAAGAGACCCAGTACTTC.

This clonotype was found many times. This rearrangement joins TRBV7-9 to TRBJ1-2, with D possibly TRBD1 on 5 matching bases. Germline V gene lookup returns CDR1 SEHNR and CDR2 FQNEAQ (reference sequence). V was trimmed by 5 bases and J by 1 base, leaving 11 bases between them. The CDR3 is 14 amino acids. The chain's CDR3 is CASSRGTDNYGYTF. The CDR3 DNA is TGTGCCAGCAGCCGAGGGACGGATAACTATGGCTACACCTTC.

Only a few counts were recorded for this clonotype. The CDR3 nucleotides read TGTGCCAGCAGCTTAGCCGGGACAGGGCTGACTGAAGCTTTCTTT. Amino acids: CASSLAGTGLTEAFF. The chain links TRBV7-9 to TRBJ1-1; TRBD1 agrees at 9 bases. The CDR3 length is 15 residues. The germline V gene encodes CDR1 SEHNR and CDR2 FQNEAQ (reference sequence). After removal of 0 bases from V and 5 bases from J, the junction contained 4 bases not matched to a gene.

This clonotype was found many times. This sequence joins TRBV12-3 or TRBV12-4 and TRBJ1-2, with D unresolved. The CDR3 covers 11 residues. Trimming pared 5 bases from V and 2 bases from J, leaving 3 bases between. The CDR3 spells CASSRNYGYTF. CDR3 nucleotides: TGTGCCAGCAGTAGAAACTATGGCTACACCTTC.

The table lists this clonotype with a few counts. A much more abundant neighbour one base away suggests this may be a read error. The chain is built from TRBV6-5 and TRBJ1-1; D unclear. The CDR3 consists of 13 residues. Germline CDR1 and CDR2: MNHEY and SVGAGI. V was pared by 7 bases and J by 1 base, with 10 bases between. CDR3 residues: CASTRARNTEAFF. The CDR3 DNA follows: TGTGCCAGCACCCGGGCCCGGAACACTGAAGCTTTCTTT.

This clonotype has a single count. This may arise from a read error, as a much more abundant clone is one base away. The chain couples TRBV9 to TRBJ2-2; D is possibly TRBD1 (6 bases). This CDR3 spans 13 amino acids. The germline CDR1 and CDR2 sequences are SGDLS and YYNGEE. The CDR3 coding sequence is TGTGCCAGCAGTGACCACAGGGCCGGGGAGCCGTTTTTT. Its translation is CASSDHRAGEPFF.

This clonotype was observed at least ten times. This chain uses TRBV6-1 with TRBJ1-1; D ambiguous. The V end lost 5 bases, the J end lost 7 bases, and 17 bases lay between the germline ends. The germline V gene has CDR1 MNHNS and CDR2 SASEGT. There are 14 residues in the CDR3. CDR3 sequence: CASSTLQQAREAFF. The CDR3 bases are TGTGCCAGCAGTACTCTACAGCAGGCCCGTGAAGCTTTCTTT.

A word on this clonotype: A much larger clone lies one base from this, so it may be a read error. The chain links TRBV12-3 or TRBV12-4 to TRBJ2-3; no clear D. V gave up 0 bases and J gave up 2 bases, with 6 bases separating them. CDR3 length: 14 amino acids. The CDR3 DNA sequence: TGTGCCAGCAGTTTAGCCGCCGACACAGATACGCAGTATTTT. This gives the protein CASSLAADTDTQYF.

By proportion, this clonotype is medium-sized. This chain connects TRBV20-1 to TRBJ1-1; TRBD1 aligns across 7 bases. The CDR3 runs 14 residues. After removal of 6 bases from V and 4 bases from J, the junction contained 11 bases not matched to a gene. CDR1 DFQATT and CDR2 SNEGSKA come from the germline V gene (reference sequence). The CDR3: CSARPIQGGTEAFF. The DNA of the CDR3 is TGCAGTGCGAGGCCGATTCAGGGGGGCACTGAAGCTTTCTTT.

Remarks on this clonotype: Just one base apart from a much larger clone, this may be a read error. The V call is TRBV10-3, the J call TRBJ2-7; tentative D call: TRBD2 (5 bases). This CDR3 spans 12 amino acids. The V gene's germline CDR1 is ENHRY and CDR2 SYGVKD. CDR3 nucleotides: TGTACCATCGCTGGGAGCTCCTACGAGCAGTACTTC. Its translation is CTIAGSSYEQYF.

This clonotype was counted a few times. V gene TRBV5-4 combines with J gene TRBJ2-5, with 8 bases aligning to TRBD1. With 3 bases clipped from V and 5 bases from J, the junction kept 12 bases outside the gene matches. From germline, CDR1 is SGHNT and CDR2 YYREEE (reference sequence). The CDR3 spans 16 residues. The CDR3 is CASSSPGGIEQETQYF. As DNA, the CDR3 is TGTGCCAGCAGCTCTCCAGGGGGCATCGAGCAGGAGACCCAGTACTTC.

This clonotype was counted a few times. A much larger clone lies one base from this, so it may be a read error. J is TRBJ2-1 and V is TRBV12-3 or TRBV12-4; 7 bases line up with TRBD2. The J segment lost 3 bases and the V segment lost 10 bases, leaving 6 bases of the junction unmatched. This CDR3 region has 13 residues. This CDR3 reads CATKRDCYNEQFF. The DNA of the CDR3 is TGTGCCACTAAGCGGGATTGCTACAATGAGCAGTTCTTC.

This clonotype has only a few counts. J is TRBJ2-7 and V is TRBV20-1; 14 positions match TRBD2. This CDR3 is 14 amino acids long. Losses at the gene ends were 5 bases for V and 4 bases for J; bases not matched to a gene: 4. CDR1 is DFQATT, CDR2 SNEGSKA, per germline (reference sequence). In nucleotides, the CDR3 is TGCAGTGCTTGGACTAGCGGGAGGCAGTACGAGCAGTACTTC. Residues: CSAWTSGRQYEQYF.

This clonotype was counted only a few times. This chain links TRBV29-1 with TRBJ1-5; D uncertain. V was clipped by 6 bases and J by 3 bases, with 12 bases between them. Germline V gene sequence: CDR1 SQVTM, CDR2 ANQGSEA. This CDR3 is built from 13 residues. The CDR3: CSVAPGYNQPQHF. The CDR3 DNA reads as TGCAGCGTGGCCCCCGGGTACAATCAGCCCCAGCATTTT.

This clonotype was observed at least ten times. CDR3 DNA: TGTGCCAGCAGTAGACAGGGAGGCACTGAAGCTTTCTTT. Translation: CASSRQGGTEAFF. This sequence joins TRBV6-6 and TRBJ1-1; 7 bases line up with TRBD1. The V gene end was trimmed by 5 bases and the J gene end by 4 bases; junction bases not matched to a gene: 4. Germline CDR1 MNHNY, CDR2 SVGAGI (reference sequence). The CDR3 is 13 amino acids.

This clonotype was recorded at least ten times. CDR3 bases: TGTGCCAGCAGTTCAGGACAGGGGGCCTACGAGCAGTACTTC. This gives the protein CASSSGQGAYEQYF. The V gene is TRBV6-5, the J gene TRBJ2-7; 10 bases align to TRBD1. V lost 4 bases to trimming and J lost 2 bases; unmatched junction nucleotides: 2. CDR3 size: 14 residues. Germline V gives CDR1 MNHEY, CDR2 SVGAGI.

This clonotype turned up a few times. This chain connects TRBV7-9 to TRBJ1-1; D is undetermined. The CDR3 totals 11 residues. Germline V gives CDR1 SEHNR, CDR2 FQNEAQ (reference sequence). Trimming stripped 8 bases from V and 7 bases from J, with 11 bases between. CDR3 coding DNA: TGTGCCAGCGGCGTCGGGGTTGAAGCTTTCTTT. Its translation is CASGVGVEAFF.

Ten or more counts support this clonotype. CDR3 DNA sequence: TGCGCCAGCAGCCAAGATAAGGCGGGGACCTCTGGAAACACCATATATTTT. It translates to CASSQDKAGTSGNTIYF. The chain is built from TRBV4-1 and TRBJ1-3, with a possible D match to TRBD1 (5 bases). Trimming took 0 bases from V and 0 from J, leaving 12 bases between them. CDR3 length equals 17 residues. CDR1 is MGHRA and CDR2 is YSYEKL in the germline V gene.

Details on this clonotype: The junction departs from the called germline gene at one end, perhaps through a read error. V is TRBV12-3 or TRBV12-4 and J is TRBJ1-1; maybe TRBD1 (5 bases). The CDR3 covers 14 residues. The CDR3 sequence is CASYRGAMDTEAFF. For the CDR3, the DNA is TGTGCCAGCTACAGAGGGGCAATGGACACTGAAGCTTTCTTC.

This clonotype was seen many times. The chain uses TRBV9 and TRBJ2-3; 10 bases match TRBD1. The junction had 14 bases not matched to a gene; V was cut back by 4 bases and J by 6 bases. The length of the CDR3 is 17 residues. The germline CDR1 and CDR2 sequences are SGDLS and YYNGEE. The CDR3 sequence: CASSHWVGQGRTDTQYF. The CDR3, as DNA: TGTGCCAGCAGCCATTGGGTGGGACAGGGGCGAACGGATACGCAGTATTTT. The variable domain in full, with the rest retrieved from reference TRBV9 and TRBJ2-3, is DSGVTQTPKHLITATGQRVTLRCSPRSGDLSVYWYQQSLDQGLQFLIQYYNGEERAKGNILERFSAQQFPDLHSELNLSSLELGDSALYFCASSHWVGQGRTDTQYFGPGTRLTVL.

Only one count was recorded for this clonotype. J is TRBJ2-3 and V is TRBV9; 11 bases map to TRBD2. The CDR3 runs to 16 residues. Germline V lookup: CDR1 SGDLS, CDR2 YYNGEE. Trimming at V came to 4 bases and at J to 6 bases, leaving 10 bases not matched to a gene. CDR3 in amino acids: CASSPGEGLAGDTQYF. The CDR3 DNA reads as TGTGCCAGCAGCCCCGGGGAAGGACTAGCGGGCGATACGCAGTATTTT. The variable domain in full, with the rest retrieved from reference TRBV9 and TRBJ2-3, is DSGVTQTPKHLITATGQRVTLRCSPRSGDLSVYWYQQSLDQGLQFLIQYYNGEERAKGNILERFSAQQFPDLHSELNLSSLELGDSALYFCASSPGEGLAGDTQYFGPGTRLTVL.

This rearrangement joins TRBV29-1 to TRBJ2-3, with 9 bases fitting TRBD1. CDR1 and CDR2 (germline): SQVTM, ANQGSEA. Germline trimming cut 4 bases from V and 7 bases from J; bases unmatched to any gene: 6. There are 13 residues in the CDR3. The CDR3 protein is CSVGTGGVYTQYF. The DNA for the CDR3 is TGCAGCGTTGGAACAGGGGGCGTATATACGCAGTATTTT.

This clonotype was observed at least ten times. The rearrangement joins TRBV20-1 to TRBJ1-3; D is unclear. Germline V gives CDR1 DFQATT, CDR2 SNEGSKA (reference sequence). CDR3 length equals 14 residues. The V gene lost 5 bases and the J gene lost 1 base, with 12 bases spanning the gap. CDR3 amino acids: CSADGEGSGNTIYF. The CDR3 nucleotides read TGCAGTGCTGATGGGGAGGGTTCTGGAAACACCATATATTTT.